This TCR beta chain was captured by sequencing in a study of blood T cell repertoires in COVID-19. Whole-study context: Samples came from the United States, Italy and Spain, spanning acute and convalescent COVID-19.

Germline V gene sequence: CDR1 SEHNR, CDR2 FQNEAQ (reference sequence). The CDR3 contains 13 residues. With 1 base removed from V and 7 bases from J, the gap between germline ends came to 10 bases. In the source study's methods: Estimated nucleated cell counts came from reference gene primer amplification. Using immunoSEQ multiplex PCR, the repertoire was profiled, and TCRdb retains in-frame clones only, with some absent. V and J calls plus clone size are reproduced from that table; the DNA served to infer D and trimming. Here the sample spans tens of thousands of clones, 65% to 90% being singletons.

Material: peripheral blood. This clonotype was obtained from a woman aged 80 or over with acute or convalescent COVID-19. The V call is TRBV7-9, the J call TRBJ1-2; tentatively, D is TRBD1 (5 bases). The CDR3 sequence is CASSLGAGFGYTF. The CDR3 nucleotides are TGTGCCAGCAGCTTAGGGGCAGGGTTTGGCTACACCTTC.